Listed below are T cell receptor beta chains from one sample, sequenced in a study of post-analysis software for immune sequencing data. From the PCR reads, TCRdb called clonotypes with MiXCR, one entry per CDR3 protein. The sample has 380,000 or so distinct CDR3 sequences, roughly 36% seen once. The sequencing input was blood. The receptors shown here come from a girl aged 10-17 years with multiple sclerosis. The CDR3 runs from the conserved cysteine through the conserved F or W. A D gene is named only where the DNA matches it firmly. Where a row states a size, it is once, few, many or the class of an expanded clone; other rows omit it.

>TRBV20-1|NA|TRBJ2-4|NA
CSASRGLAKNIQYF
TGCAGTGCCTCAAGAGGACTAGCCAAAAACATTCAGTACTTC
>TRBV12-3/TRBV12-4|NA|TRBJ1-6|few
CASSLRAGSSYNSPLHF
TGTGCCAGCAGTTTAAGGGCAGGGAGCTCCTATAATTCACCCCTCCACTTT
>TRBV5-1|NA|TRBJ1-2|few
CASSLDIASLYGYTF
TGCGCCAGCAGCTTGGATATAGCCAGTCTCTATGGCTACACCTTC
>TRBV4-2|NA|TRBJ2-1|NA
CASSQEGRRYNEQFF
TGTGCCAGCAGCCAAGAAGGTCGAAGGTACAATGAGCAGTTCTTC
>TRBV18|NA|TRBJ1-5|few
CASSARSAGGEPQHF
TGTGCCAGCTCTGCAAGGTCGGCGGGAGGGGAGCCCCAGCATTTT
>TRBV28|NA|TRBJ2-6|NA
CASSWAWRDSGANVLTF
TGTGCCAGCTCTTGGGCGTGGCGGGACTCTGGGGCCAACGTCCTGACTTTC
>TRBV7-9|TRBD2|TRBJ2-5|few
CASSSATSGVQETQYF
TGTGCCAGCAGCTCGGCGACTAGCGGGGTCCAAGAGACCCAGTACTTC
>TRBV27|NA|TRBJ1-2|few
CASRLNLGGGGYTF
TGTGCCAGCAGACTAAACCTGGGGGGCGGTGGCTACACCTTC
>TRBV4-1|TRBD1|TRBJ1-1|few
CASSQPPGQGNTEAFF
TGCGCCAGCAGCCAACCTCCGGGACAGGGGAACACTGAAGCTTTCTTT
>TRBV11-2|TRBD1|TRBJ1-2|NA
CASSLVYRDRGAESYRGRSGYTF
TGTGCCAGCAGCTTAGTTTATAGGGACAGGGGAGCCGAGTCCTACCGCGGAAGGTCTGGCTACACCTTC
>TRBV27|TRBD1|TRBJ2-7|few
CASSLRQGSPYEQYF
TGTGCCAGCAGTTTAAGACAGGGTAGTCCCTACGAGCAGTACTTC
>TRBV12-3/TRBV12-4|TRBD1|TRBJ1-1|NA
CASSGGQYTEAFF
TGTGCCAGCAGTGGGGGACAGTACACTGAAGCTTTCTTT
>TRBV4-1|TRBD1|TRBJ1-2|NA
CASSQGGRGRGRSDYGYTF
TGCGCCAGCAGCCAAGGGGGCAGGGGGAGGGGGCGATCCGACTATGGCTACACCTTC
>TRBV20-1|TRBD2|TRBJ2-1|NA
CSAHSGGASNEQFF
TGCAGTGCTCATAGCGGGGGGGCCAGTAATGAGCAGTTCTTC
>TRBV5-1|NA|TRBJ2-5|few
CASSLSLRPYDEQYF
TGCGCCAGCAGCTTGTCGCTTCGACCCTACGATGAGCAGTACTTC
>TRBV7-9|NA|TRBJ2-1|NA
CASSPRGRRDNEQFF
TGTGCCAGCAGCCCGCGGGGGCGGCGGGACAATGAGCAGTTCTTC
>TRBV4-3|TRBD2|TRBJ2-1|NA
CASSHLTSGVGEQFF
TGCGCCAGCAGCCACTTGACTAGCGGGGTAGGTGAGCAGTTCTTC
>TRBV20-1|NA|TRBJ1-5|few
CSASGRFDQPQHF
TGCAGTGCTAGCGGCAGGTTCGATCAGCCCCAGCATTTT
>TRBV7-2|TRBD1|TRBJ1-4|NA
CASSLASGGWANEKLFF
TGTGCCAGCAGCTTAGCGTCAGGGGGCTGGGCTAATGAAAAACTGTTTTTT
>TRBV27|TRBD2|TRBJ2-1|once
CASSLGLAFDEQFF
TGTGCCAGCAGCTTGGGACTAGCCTTTGATGAGCAGTTCTTC
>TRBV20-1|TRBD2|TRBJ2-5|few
CSLSSAGGRETQYF
TGCAGTCTTAGCTCAGCGGGGGGGCGGGAGACCCAGTACTTC
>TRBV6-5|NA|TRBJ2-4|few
CASASRFTAKNIQYF
TGTGCCAGCGCTAGCCGATTCACAGCCAAAAACATTCAGTACTTC